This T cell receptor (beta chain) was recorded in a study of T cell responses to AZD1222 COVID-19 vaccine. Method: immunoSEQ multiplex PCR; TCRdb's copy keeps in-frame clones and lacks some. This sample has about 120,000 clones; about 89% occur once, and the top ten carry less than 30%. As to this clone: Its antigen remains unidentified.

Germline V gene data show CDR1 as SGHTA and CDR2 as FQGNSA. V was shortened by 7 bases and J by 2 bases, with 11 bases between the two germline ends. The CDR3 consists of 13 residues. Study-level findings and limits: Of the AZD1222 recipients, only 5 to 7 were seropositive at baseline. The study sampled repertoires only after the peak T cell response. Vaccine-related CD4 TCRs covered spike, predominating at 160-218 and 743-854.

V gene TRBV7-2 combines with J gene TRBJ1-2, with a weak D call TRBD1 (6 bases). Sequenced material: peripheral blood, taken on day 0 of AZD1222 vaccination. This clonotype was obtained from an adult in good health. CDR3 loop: CASKVQGNYGYTF. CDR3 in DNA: TGTGCCAGCAAAGTGCAGGGGAACTATGGCTACACCTTC.